What follows are 14 T cell receptor beta chains derived from one specimen sequenced in a study of T cell repertoires in cytomegalovirus infection. TCRdb re-derived calls from the reads in MiXCR, one entry per CDR3 protein. The profile shows some 100,000 distinct CDR3 sequences, 23% of them singletons. The specimen was CD8+ T cells from PBMCs. The source is a human donor in good health (CMV status not recorded). Some clones in this sample may be carry-over from other donors' samples.

This clonotype was recorded a few times. A much larger clone differs from this one at a single base, so this may be a read error. The rearrangement uses TRBV5-6 and TRBJ2-1; 7 nucleotides align to TRBD2. The CDR3 runs 15 residues. Germline assignment: CDR1 SGHDT and CDR2 YYEEEE. Trimming at V came to 3 bases and at J to 0 bases, leaving 3 bases not matched to a gene. CDR3 in DNA: TGTGCCAGCAGCTGGGGCGGGAGCTCCTACAATGAGCAGTTCTTC. This gives the protein CASSWGGSSYNEQFF.

This clonotype was recorded at least ten times. V gene TRBV7-2 combines with J gene TRBJ1-5; 8 bases are shared with TRBD1. Germline assignment: CDR1 SGHTA and CDR2 FQGNSA. Trimming cost V 3 bases and J 0 bases; bases outside gene matches: 1. The CDR3 spans 15 residues. CDR3 DNA sequence: TGTGCCAGCAGCTTCGGGACAGGTAGCAATCAGCCCCAGCATTTT. Protein product: CASSFGTGSNQPQHF.

This chain connects TRBV19 to TRBJ2-3, with a tentative D call TRBD2 (5 bases). The CDR3 consists of 17 residues. Germline V gives CDR1 LNHDA, CDR2 SQIVND (reference sequence). V was pared by 3 bases and J by 6 bases, with 22 bases between. CDR3 amino acids: CASSIALRRPHGDTQYF. Here the CDR3 DNA reads TGTGCCAGTAGTATTGCCTTAAGGAGGCCACACGGGGATACGCAGTATTTT.

This clonotype has more than one count but fewer than ten. The rearrangement uses TRBV7-6 and TRBJ2-5; tentatively, D is TRBD1 or TRBD2 (5 bases each). The CDR3 is 15 residues long. Deletions cut 1 base from V and 8 bases from J, with 17 bases between. Germline CDR1 is SGHVS and CDR2 is FNYEAQ. The DNA for the CDR3 is TGTGCCAGCAGCTTAGAACCGGGACGCGGAGAAACCCAGTACTTC. Translation: CASSLEPGRGETQYF.

This clonotype was counted many times. The CDR3 loop is CASSSGSRSDTQYF. CDR3 DNA sequence: TGTGCCAGCAGTAGCGGGAGTCGCTCAGATACGCAGTATTTT. This chain uses TRBV12-3 or TRBV12-4 with TRBJ2-3; 8 nucleotides agree with TRBD2. The CDR3 sequence is 14 residues long. With V trimmed by 5 bases and J by 4 bases, 5 bases remained unmatched.

The CDR3 here is CASSPTSGRTDTQYF. The CDR3 bases are TGTGCCAGCTCACCGACTAGCGGGAGGACAGATACGCAGTATTTT. J is TRBJ2-3 and V is TRBV18; 13 bases are a match to TRBD2. This CDR3 has 15 amino acids. V lost 3 bases and J lost 3; bases outside the gene matches: 0. Germline loops: CDR1 KGHSH, CDR2 LQKENI.

This sequence joins TRBV5-5 and TRBJ2-7; D tentatively reads TRBD1 or TRBD2 (5 bases each). V lost 3 bases and J lost 3, with 13 bases in between. Germline V gene lookup returns CDR1 SGHKS and CDR2 YYEKEE (reference sequence). CDR3 length: 14 amino acids. DNA for the CDR3: TGTGCCAGCAGCTCCTGGAGAGGGGACTACGAGCAGTACTTC. This sequence encodes CASSSWRGDYEQYF.

This clonotype was detected ten times or more. The chain uses TRBV20-1 and TRBJ2-7, with 9 bases fitting TRBD1. From germline, CDR1 is DFQATT and CDR2 SNEGSKA (reference sequence). V lost 3 bases and J lost 1; bases outside the gene matches: 10. The CDR3 runs 16 residues. The CDR3 loop reads CSASEPGQGSSYEQYF. In nucleotides, the CDR3 is TGCAGTGCTAGCGAACCGGGACAGGGATCATCCTACGAGCAGTACTTC.

The chain couples TRBV5-6 to TRBJ2-3, with D maybe TRBD2 (6 bases). The CDR3 has 15 residues. Germline V lookup: CDR1 SGHDT, CDR2 YYEEEE. V was cut by 1 base and J by 6 bases, with 15 bases left in between. CDR3 sequence: CASSLSASGSDTQYF. CDR3 nucleotides: TGTGCCAGCAGCTTGTCAGCCAGCGGGTCCGATACGCAGTATTTT.

The chain combines TRBV6-5 with TRBJ2-7; 7 bases match TRBD1. The CDR3 is made up of 13 amino acids. Germline-derived CDR1 and CDR2 are MNHEY and SVGAGI. The junction had 5 bases not matched to a gene; V was cut back by 6 bases and J by 3 bases. The CDR3 nucleotides are TGTGCCAGCAGAGGACAGGTGGGCTACGAGCAGTACTTC. Amino acids: CASRGQVGYEQYF.

This chain joins TRBV7-9 and TRBJ2-5, with D tentatively TRBD1 (5 bases). V lost 8 bases and J lost 0, with 7 bases in between. The CDR3 loop spans 12 amino acids. Germline CDR1 and CDR2: SEHNR and FQNEAQ (reference sequence). Here the CDR3 reads CASQGNQETQYF. CDR3 bases: TGTGCCAGCCAGGGAAACCAAGAGACCCAGTACTTC.

This clonotype was counted a few times. V gene TRBV20-1 combines with J gene TRBJ2-7, with 10 positions matching TRBD2. Germline CDR1 is DFQATT and CDR2 is SNEGSKA (reference sequence). The CDR3 is 16 residues long. V shed 2 bases and J 6 bases; nucleotides not matched to a gene: 13. Written as DNA, the CDR3 is TGCAGTGCTAGATTGTCTAGCGGGAGTAGGTCATCCGAGCAGTACTTC. Translated, it gives CSARLSSGSRSSEQYF.

The chain recombines TRBV28 with TRBJ2-4; D not resolved. This CDR3 has 12 amino acids. The germline V and J ends were trimmed by 3 bases and 2 bases, with 2 bases remaining between them. Germline V lookup: CDR1 MDHEN, CDR2 SYDVKM. The CDR3 is CASSLSKNIQYF. CDR3 coding DNA: TGTGCCAGCAGTTTGTCCAAAAACATTCAGTACTTC.

This chain connects TRBV28 to TRBJ2-2, with 7 bases lining up with TRBD1. From germline, CDR1 is MDHEN and CDR2 SYDVKM. This CDR3 has 13 residues. The V segment lost 8 bases and the J segment 7 bases; nucleotides outside the gene matches: 7. CDR3 residues: CASGRQGDGELFF. The CDR3 bases are TGTGCCAGCGGACGACAGGGCGACGGGGAGCTGTTTTTT.